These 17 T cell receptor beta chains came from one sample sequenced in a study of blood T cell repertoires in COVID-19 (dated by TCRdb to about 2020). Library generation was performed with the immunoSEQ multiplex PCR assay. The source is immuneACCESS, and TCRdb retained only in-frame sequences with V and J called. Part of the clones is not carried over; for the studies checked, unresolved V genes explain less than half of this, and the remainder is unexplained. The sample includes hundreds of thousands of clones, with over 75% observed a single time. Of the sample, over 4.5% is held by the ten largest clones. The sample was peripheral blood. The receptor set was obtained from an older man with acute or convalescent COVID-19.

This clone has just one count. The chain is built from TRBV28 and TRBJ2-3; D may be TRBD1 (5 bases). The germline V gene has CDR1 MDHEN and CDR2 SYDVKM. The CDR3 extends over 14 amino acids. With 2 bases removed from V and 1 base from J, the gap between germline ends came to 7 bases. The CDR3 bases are TGTGCCAGCAGTTTAGTACAGGGCACAGATACGCAGTATTTT. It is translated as CASSLVQGTDTQYF.

The CDR3 DNA reads TGTGCCAGCAGCTTAGAGGGACTAGGCTACGAGCAGTACGTC. Translating it yields CASSLEGLGYEQYV. The genes are TRBV7-8 and TRBJ2-7; 8 bases line up with TRBD2. V lost 1 base and J lost 3; bases outside the gene matches: 2. The CDR3 contains 14 residues. CDR1 and CDR2 from the germline V gene are SGHVS and FQNEAQ.

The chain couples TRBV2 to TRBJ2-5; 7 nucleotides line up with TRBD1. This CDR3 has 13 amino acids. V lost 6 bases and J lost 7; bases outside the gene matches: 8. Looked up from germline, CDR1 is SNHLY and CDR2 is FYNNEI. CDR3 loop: CASRGDRAGTQYF. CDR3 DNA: TGTGCCAGCAGAGGGGACAGAGCAGGGACCCAGTACTTC.

The CDR3 loop reads CSVGPSQTQGAYGYTF. Written as DNA, the CDR3 is TGCAGCGTTGGTCCCTCCCAAACACAGGGTGCGTATGGCTACACCTTC. This chain links TRBV29-1 with TRBJ1-2; tentatively, D is TRBD1 (6 bases). CDR3 size: 16 residues. Germline CDR1 and CDR2: SQVTM and ANQGSEA. The V gene lost 4 bases and the J gene lost 5 bases, with 23 bases spanning the gap. The complete variable domain, with remaining parts taken from reference TRBV29-1 and TRBJ1-2, reads SAVISQKPSRDICQRGTSLTIQCQVDSQVTMMFWYRQQPGQSLTLIATANQGSEATYESGFVIDKFPISRPNLTFSTLTVSNMSPEDSSIYLCSVGPSQTQGAYGYTFGSGTRLTVV.

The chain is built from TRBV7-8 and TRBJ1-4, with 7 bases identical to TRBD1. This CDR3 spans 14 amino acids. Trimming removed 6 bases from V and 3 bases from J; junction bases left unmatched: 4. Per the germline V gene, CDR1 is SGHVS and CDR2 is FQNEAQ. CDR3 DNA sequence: TGTGCCAGCAGACCTCAGGGGGCTAATGAAAAACTGTTTTTT. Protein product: CASRPQGANEKLFF.

CDR3 residues: CASSMGRELPPQYF. CDR3 DNA: TGTGCCAGTAGTATGGGGCGGGAGTTACCCCCCCAGTATTTT. This chain uses TRBV19 with TRBJ2-3, with 7 bases aligning to TRBD2. CDR3 size: 14 residues. The J segment lost 12 bases and the V segment lost 3 bases, leaving 12 bases of the junction unmatched. Germline CDR1 LNHDA, CDR2 SQIVND (reference sequence).

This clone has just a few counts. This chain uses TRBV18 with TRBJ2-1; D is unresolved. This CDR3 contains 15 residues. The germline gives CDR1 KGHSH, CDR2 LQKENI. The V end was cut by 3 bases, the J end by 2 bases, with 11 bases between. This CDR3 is CASSPPTGTYNEQFF. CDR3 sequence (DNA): TGTGCCAGCTCACCCCCGACTGGAACCTACAATGAGCAGTTCTTC. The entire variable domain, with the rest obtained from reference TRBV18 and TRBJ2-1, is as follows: NAGVMQNPRHLVRRRGQEARLRCSPMKGHSHVYWYRQLPEEGLKFMVYLQKENIIDESGMPKERFSAEFPKEGPSILRIQQVVRGDSAAYFCASSPPTGTYNEQFFGPGTRLTVL.

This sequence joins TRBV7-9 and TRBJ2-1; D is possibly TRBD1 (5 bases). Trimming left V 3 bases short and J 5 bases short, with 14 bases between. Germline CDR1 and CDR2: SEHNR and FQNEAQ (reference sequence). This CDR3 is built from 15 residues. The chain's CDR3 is CASSFSGLGNNEQFF. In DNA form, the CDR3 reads TGTGCCAGCAGCTTTTCAGGGCTAGGTAACAATGAGCAGTTCTTC.

CDR3 coding DNA: TGCAGCGTTGCAGACAGGGTCGAGGGAGGCAATGAGCAGTTCTTC. Its translation: CSVADRVEGGNEQFF. The rearrangement uses TRBV29-1 and TRBJ2-1, with a tentative D call TRBD1 (7 bases). The CDR3 covers 15 residues. CDR1 is SQVTM and CDR2 is ANQGSEA in the germline V gene. The ends were cut back, 4 bases at V and 6 bases at J, with 19 bases in the middle.

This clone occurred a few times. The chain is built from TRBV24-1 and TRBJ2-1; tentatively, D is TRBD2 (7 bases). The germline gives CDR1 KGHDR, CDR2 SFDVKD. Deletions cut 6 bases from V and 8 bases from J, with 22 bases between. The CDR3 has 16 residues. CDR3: CATSLGGAGAVDEQFF. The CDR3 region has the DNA TGTGCCACCAGTCTAGGGGGGGCGGGAGCGGTTGATGAGCAGTTCTTC.

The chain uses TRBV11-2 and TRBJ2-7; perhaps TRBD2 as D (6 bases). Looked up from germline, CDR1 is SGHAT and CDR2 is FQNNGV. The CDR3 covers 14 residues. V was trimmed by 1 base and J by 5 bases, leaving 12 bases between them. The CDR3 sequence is CASSLVGGYHEQYV. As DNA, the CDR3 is TGTGCCAGCAGCTTAGTCGGGGGTTACCACGAGCAGTACGTC.

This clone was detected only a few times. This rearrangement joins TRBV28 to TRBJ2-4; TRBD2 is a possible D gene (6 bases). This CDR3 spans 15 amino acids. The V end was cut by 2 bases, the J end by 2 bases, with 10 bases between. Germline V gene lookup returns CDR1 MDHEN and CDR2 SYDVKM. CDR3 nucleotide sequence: TGTGCCAGCAGTTTACACGGGAGTACCAAAAACATTCAGTACTTC. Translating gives CASSLHGSTKNIQYF.

Here the CDR3 DNA reads TGTGCCTGGAGGGCGGGCAGACACCTGAACACTGAAGCTTTCTTT. It specifies CAWRAGRHLNTEAFF. The rearrangement joins TRBV30 to TRBJ1-1; D gene ambiguous. Per germline, CDR1 GTSNPN and CDR2 SVGIG (reference sequence). The ends were cut back, 3 bases at V and 0 bases at J, with 14 bases in the middle. The CDR3 is 15 residues long.

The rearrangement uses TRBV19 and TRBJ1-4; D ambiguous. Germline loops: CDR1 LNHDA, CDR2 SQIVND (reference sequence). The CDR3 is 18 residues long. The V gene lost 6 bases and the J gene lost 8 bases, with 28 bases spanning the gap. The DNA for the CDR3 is TGTGCCAGTAGGGAGAGAGGAGCCAGCTTTCCGAGGCGAGAAAAACTGTTTTTT. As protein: CASRERGASFPRREKLFF. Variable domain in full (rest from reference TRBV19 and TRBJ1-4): DGGITQSPKYLFRKEGQNVTLSCEQNLNHDAMYWYRQDPGQGLRLIYYSQIVNDFQKGDIAEGYSVSREKKESFPLTVTSAQKNPTAFYLCASRERGASFPRREKLFFGSGTQLSVL.

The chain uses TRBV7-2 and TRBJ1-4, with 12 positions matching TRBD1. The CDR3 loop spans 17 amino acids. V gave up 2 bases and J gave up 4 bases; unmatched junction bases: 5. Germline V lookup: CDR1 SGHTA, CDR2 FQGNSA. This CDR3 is CASSLSGTGGHNEKLFF. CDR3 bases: TGTGCCAGCAGCTTATCCGGGACAGGGGGCCATAATGAAAAACTGTTTTTT.

In DNA, the CDR3 is TGTGCCAGCAGTTCCCAGGGGGTAGGGACTGAAGCTTTCTTT. Protein product: CASSSQGVGTEAFF. This chain connects TRBV2 to TRBJ1-1; TRBD1 agrees at 7 bases. The CDR3 is made up of 14 amino acids. Germline V gives CDR1 SNHLY, CDR2 FYNNEI. The V segment lost 5 bases and the J segment 5 bases; nucleotides outside the gene matches: 8. Complete variable domain (other parts from reference TRBV2 and TRBJ1-1): EPEVTQTPSHQVTQMGQEVILRCVPISNHLYFYWYRQILGQKVEFLVSFYNNEISEKSEIFDDQFSVERPDGSNFTLKIRSTKLEDSAMYFCASSSQGVGTEAFFGQGTRLTVV.

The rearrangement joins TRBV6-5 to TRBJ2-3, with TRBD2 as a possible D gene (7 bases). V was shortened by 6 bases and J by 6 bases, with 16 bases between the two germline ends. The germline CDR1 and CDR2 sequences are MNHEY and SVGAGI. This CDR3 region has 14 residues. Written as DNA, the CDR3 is TGTGCCAGCAGAAAGGGGGGGGTATGGGATACGCAGTATTTT. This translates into CASRKGGVWDTQYF.